Presented here are 32 T cell receptor beta chains from one specimen sequenced in a study of T cells in women clearing cervical HPV infection. Sequencing was performed with immunoSEQ multiplex PCR; in TCRdb, only in-frame clones are kept and a portion is missing. The sample table sets out 40,000 to 60,000 clones. The sequencing input was blood buffy coat. The receptors were sampled from a woman aged 18-69 years with a cervical HPV16 infection that either progressed to CIN3+ or cleared (not recorded which).

The CDR3 DNA, read in part, is TGTGCCAGCAGTTACGGGGCGGGGGCCCCCGATACG. The encoded protein is CASSYGAGAPDT. The whole CDR3 sequence is CASSYGAGAPDTQYF. This sequence joins TRBV6-2 or TRBV6-3 and TRBJ2-3, with D possibly TRBD2 on 7 matching bases. The CDR3 end lies 3 residues beyond the end of the read and is filled in from the germline J gene. Trimming shortened V by 2 bases and J by 6 bases, and 15 bases separated the two germline ends. The CDR3 covers 15 residues. Germline values: CDR1 MNHEY, CDR2 SVGEGT.

CDR3: CSAKGAGSNQPQHF. CDR3 DNA, as far as it was read: TGCAGTGCTAAGGGGGCGGGGAGCAATCAGCCC. The chain is built from TRBV20-1 and TRBJ1-5, with 7 bases aligning to TRBD1. The read gets to within 3 residues of the CDR3 end, and the germline J gene fills in the rest. The CDR3 runs 14 residues. Germline loops: CDR1 DFQATT, CDR2 SNEGSKA (reference sequence). V dropped 4 bases and J dropped 1; count of bases not matched to a gene: 4.

To note about this clone: The read finishes 3 residues shy of the CDR3 end, and the germline J gene is used to complete it. The chain is built from TRBV4-2 and TRBJ1-5; D perhaps matches TRBD1 (5 bases). The CDR3 is 14 amino acids. Trimming shortened V by 0 bases and J by 7 bases, and 10 bases separated the two germline ends. Germline V lookup: CDR1 LGHNA, CDR2 YNFKEQ. The CDR3 DNA, read in part, is TGTGCCAGCAGCCAAGAAGGGGAACGGCAGCCC. As protein: CASSQEGERQP. The whole CDR3 is CASSQEGERQPQHF.

Details on this clone: Read coverage stops 3 residues before the CDR3 terminus; the germline J gene supplies the remainder. The rearrangement uses TRBV7-8 and TRBJ2-3, with a possible D match to TRBD1 (6 bases). The CDR3 is made up of 16 amino acids. With 3 bases removed from V and 1 base from J, the gap between germline ends came to 14 bases. Germline CDR1 SGHVS, CDR2 FQNEAQ. The CDR3 reads CASSFGRDTGTDTQYF. Incomplete CDR3 DNA: TGTGCCAGCAGCTTTGGCCGGGACACTGGCACAGATACG.

Remarks on this clone: The observed sequence ends 3 residues before the CDR3 terminus, with the missing tail filled in from the germline J gene. The V and J genes are TRBV29-1 and TRBJ1-4; 11 bases fit TRBD1. CDR1 is SQVTM, CDR2 ANQGSEA, per germline. The ends lost 4 bases at V and 8 bases at J; junction bases unmatched: 6. The CDR3 consists of 14 residues. CDR3 sequence: CSVGGTGGGEKLFF. CDR3 bases read: TGCAGCGTTGGGGGGACAGGGGGAGGGGAAAAA.

A word on this clone: The read halts 3 residues ahead of the CDR3 end, with the missing end drawn from the germline J gene. The gene calls are TRBV28 and TRBJ2-7; D perhaps matches TRBD1 (6 bases). The CDR3 contains 15 residues. Germline CDR1 MDHEN, CDR2 SYDVKM. Trimming pared 5 bases from V and 2 bases from J, leaving 16 bases between. The CDR3 here is CASSPPGTYPYEQYF. The sequenced CDR3 bases are TGTGCCAGCAGTCCCCCCGGGACATATCCCTACGAG.

With regard to this clone: The CDR3 extends 3 residues past the end of the read, so its final part is completed from the germline J gene. The rearrangement joins TRBV7-8 to TRBJ2-2; D is possibly TRBD1 (5 bases). The CDR3 has 16 residues. Germline V gives CDR1 SGHVS, CDR2 FQNEAQ. The CDR3 is CASSSPAGIGANVLFF. Partial CDR3 DNA: TGTGCCAGCAGTTCCCCCGCCGGAATAGGGGCCAACGTG.

As to this clone: Read coverage stops 3 residues before the CDR3 terminus; the germline J gene supplies the remainder. This chain links TRBV10-1 with TRBJ2-3, with 9 bases aligning to TRBD2. The CDR3 contains 14 residues. The germline CDR1 and CDR2 sequences are WNHNN and SYGVQD (reference sequence). Trimming removed 10 bases from V and 5 bases from J; junction bases left unmatched: 10. Partial CDR3 DNA: TGCGCCATCCACCTTAGCGGGGGTGGAGATACG. It yields the protein CAIHLSGGGDT. The CDR3 reads in full as CAIHLSGGGDTQYF.

About this clone: The read terminates 3 residues ahead of where the CDR3 ends, so the germline J gene completes it. The genes are TRBV14 and TRBJ1-3; D unclear. V was pared by 1 base and J by 0 bases, with 10 bases between. This CDR3 is 16 amino acids long. CDR1 SGHDN and CDR2 FVKESK come from the germline V gene. CDR3 DNA (partial): TGTGCCAGCAGCCAAGCCAGGATCAGCTCTGGAAACACC. Translation: CASSQARISSGNT. In full, the CDR3 is CASSQARISSGNTIYF.

Notes on this clone: The read terminates 3 residues ahead of where the CDR3 ends, so the germline J gene completes it. The rearrangement links TRBV30 to TRBJ1-2; 10 bases line up with TRBD1. This CDR3 is built from 16 residues. Germline CDR1 GTSNPN, CDR2 SVGIG (reference sequence). The CDR3 loop is CAWRATGGPAGDTYTF. The covered CDR3 bases are TGTGCCTGGAGGGCGACAGGGGGCCCCGCAGGAGATACC.

On this clone: From the germline J gene comes the end of the CDR3, since the read stops 3 residues before it. The chain combines TRBV7-9 with TRBJ2-7; D is uncertain. The ends were cut back, 6 bases at V and 3 bases at J, with 12 bases in the middle. Germline CDR1 is SEHNR and CDR2 is FQNEAQ (reference sequence). CDR3 size: 13 residues. The CDR3: CASSSGSVYEQYF. Incomplete CDR3 DNA: TGTGCCAGCAGTTCGGGTTCGGTCTACGAG.

In the case of this clone: The read is 3 residues too short to cover the CDR3 end, so that end is filled in from the germline J gene. The chain employs TRBV5-6 and TRBJ2-5; D unclear. CDR3 length: 14 amino acids. Germline V gives CDR1 SGHDT, CDR2 YYEEEE. Trimming removed 3 bases at V and 7 bases at J, with 16 bases between. The sequenced part of the CDR3 DNA is TGTGCCAGCAGCTCCCGCGCAACAGCTGCGACC. Its translation is CASSSRATAAT. The whole CDR3 reads CASSSRATAATQYF.

Turning to this clone: One end of the junction does not line up with germline, which may come from a read error. Incomplete CDR3 DNA: TGTGTCAGCCTAGAGTCTCCCTCTGGAAACACC. As protein: CVSLESPSGNT. The full CDR3 is CVSLESPSGNTIYF. V gene TRBV2 combines with J gene TRBJ1-3; D unclear. The sequenced fragment ends 3 residues before the CDR3 boundary, so the rest is inferred from the germline J gene. The CDR3 runs to 14 residues. Germline V lookup: CDR1 SNHLY, CDR2 FYNNEI.

Comment on this clone: The CDR3 end is not reached by the read, which stops 3 residues before it; the germline J gene fills it in. The rearrangement uses TRBV20-1 and TRBJ2-2; the match to TRBD1 covers 9 bases. The CDR3 has 16 amino acids. Germline V gives CDR1 DFQATT, CDR2 SNEGSKA (reference sequence). The DNA read from the CDR3 is TGCAGTGCTAGCTACCCCGTGGGACAGGGAGCCGAAAAG. Protein product: CSASYPVGQGAEK. In full, the CDR3 reads CSASYPVGQGAEKLFF.

Remarks on this clone: The read ends 3 residues shy of where the CDR3 ends; the end is completed using the germline J gene. The gene calls are TRBV20-1 and TRBJ2-2; 8 bases align to TRBD2. Germline CDR1 and CDR2: DFQATT and SNEGSKA (reference sequence). The CDR3 loop spans 14 amino acids. The part of the CDR3 DNA that was read is TGCAGTGCTAGACCGGGGGGGGATAGTTCACCG. Encoded protein: CSARPGGDSSP. The full-length CDR3 reads as CSARPGGDSSPLFF.

A word on this clone: Coverage ceases 3 residues before the CDR3 finishes, and the germline J gene fills in the end. The chain couples TRBV5-4 to TRBJ1-2; 9 positions agree with TRBD1. This CDR3 spans 15 amino acids. Trimming took 4 bases from V and 3 from J; bases not matched to a gene: 7. Germline-derived CDR1 and CDR2 are SGHNT and YYREEE (reference sequence). The CDR3 bases that were read are TGTGCCAGCAGCCCCGGGACAGGGAGGGACTATGGC. It codes for CASSPGTGRDYG. The whole CDR3 sequence is CASSPGTGRDYGYTF. Together with reference TRBV5-4 and TRBJ1-2, the CDR3 gives the full variable domain: ETGVTQSPTHLIKTRGQQVTLRCSSQSGHNTVSWYQQALGQGPQFIFQYYREEENGRGNFPPRFSGLQFPNYSSELNVNALELDDSALYLCASSPGTGRDYGYTFGSGTRLTVV.

A word on this clone: The read ends 3 residues shy of where the CDR3 ends; the end is completed using the germline J gene. J is TRBJ2-3 and V is TRBV11-2; possible D gene TRBD2, 5 bases. Germline V gene sequence: CDR1 SGHAT, CDR2 FQNNGV. The CDR3 is made up of 15 amino acids. V lost 3 bases and J 0 bases, leaving 10 bases between the germline ends. Incomplete CDR3 DNA: TGTGCCAGCAGCTTTGCCCGGGGAAGCACAGATACG. Translation gives CASSFARGSTDT. The CDR3 as a whole reads CASSFARGSTDTQYF.

As to this clone: The CDR3 extends 3 residues past the end of the read, so its final part is completed from the germline J gene. The chain carries TRBV7-2 and TRBJ1-2; no definite D call. In germline, CDR1 is SGHTA, CDR2 FQGNSA. This CDR3 has 14 amino acids. CDR3 sequence reads: CASSLVQVTDTYTF. The sequenced CDR3 bases are TGTGCCAGCAGCTTAGTCCAGGTCACAGATACC.

A remark on this clone: The sequenced fragment ends 3 residues before the CDR3 boundary, so the rest is inferred from the germline J gene. V and J are TRBV23-1 and TRBJ1-2; D not certain. TRBV23-1 belongs to the ORF category, with a function that is uncertain. The CDR3 has 15 amino acids. The CDR3 is CASSLATALAYDYTF. The CDR3 bases that were read are TGCGCCAGCAGTTTGGCTACAGCGCTAGCCTACGAC.

As for this clone: The read ends 3 residues early relative to the CDR3; the germline J gene fills the gap. This rearrangement joins TRBV5-1 to TRBJ2-7; 10 bases map to TRBD2. Germline values: CDR1 SGHRS, CDR2 YFSETQ. J lost 6 bases, V lost 4 bases, and 4 bases had no gene match. The CDR3 runs 13 residues. The sequenced part of the CDR3 DNA is TGCGCCAGCAGCGTCACTAGCGGGGTCGAG. Translating it yields CASSVTSGVE. In full, the CDR3 is CASSVTSGVEQYF. Together with reference TRBV5-1 and TRBJ2-7, the CDR3 gives the full variable domain: KAGVTQTPRYLIKTRGQQVTLSCSPISGHRSVSWYQQTPGQGLQFLFEYFSETQRNKGNFPGRFSGRQFSNSRSEMNVSTLELGDSALYLCASSVTSGVEQYFGPGTRLTVT.

About this clone: The read stops 3 residues short of the end of the CDR3; the missing end is completed from the germline J gene. The rearrangement links TRBV4-2 to TRBJ2-2, with 9 bases lining up with TRBD2. The length of the CDR3 is 16 residues. The V gene end was trimmed by 1 base and the J gene end by 2 bases; junction bases not matched to a gene: 2. Germline V gene data show CDR1 as LGHNA and CDR2 as YNFKEQ. The CDR3 is CASSQGLAENTGELFF. Partial CDR3 DNA: TGTGCCAGCAGCCAAGGACTAGCGGAAAACACCGGGGAG.

With regard to this clone: The CDR3 end lies 3 residues beyond the end of the read and is filled in from the germline J gene. The chain has TRBV5-3 and TRBJ1-5; D is possibly TRBD1 (5 bases). TRBV5-3 is designated an ORF whose function remains uncertain. The V end was cut by 2 bases, the J end by 6 bases, with 21 bases between. The CDR3 sequence is 17 residues long. The CDR3 DNA, read in part, is TGTGCCAGAAGCTTCAGGGTATCCGTCGGAGGAATTCAGCCC. It yields the protein CARSFRVSVGGIQP. The entire CDR3 reads CARSFRVSVGGIQPQHF.

Note on this clone: The read stops 3 residues short of the end of the CDR3; the missing end is completed from the germline J gene. V and J are TRBV10-1 and TRBJ2-1; possibly TRBD2 for D (5 bases). Between the trimmed V and J ends, which lost 5 bases and 9 bases, there was a span of 14 bases. Germline V gene data show CDR1 as WNHNN and CDR2 as SYGVQD (reference sequence). This CDR3 spans 13 amino acids. CDR3 residues: CASSPRGRGEQFF. The sequenced part of the CDR3 DNA is TGCGCCAGCAGTCCCCGGGGTCGGGGTGAG.

As for this clone: The read ends 3 residues early relative to the CDR3; the germline J gene fills the gap. The rearrangement uses TRBV18 and TRBJ2-3, with D tentatively TRBD2 (6 bases). Trimming left V 5 bases short and J 0 bases short, with 15 bases between. Germline CDR1 is KGHSH and CDR2 is LQKENI. The CDR3 has 16 amino acids. The covered CDR3 bases are TGTGCCAGCTCAAGATCGGCAGGGACTAGCACAGATACG. This gives the protein CASSRSAGTSTDT. The entire CDR3 sequence reads CASSRSAGTSTDTQYF.

About this clone: From the germline J gene comes the end of the CDR3, since the read stops 3 residues before it. This rearrangement joins TRBV27 to TRBJ2-7; 7 positions match TRBD2. V was clipped by 5 bases and J by 6 bases; unmatched bases: 13. CDR1 and CDR2 (germline): MNHEY, SMNVEV (reference sequence). This CDR3 is 15 amino acids long. The covered CDR3 bases are TGTGCCAGCAGTCTAACCGCGGGGGACCCCAGCGAG. Translation: CASSLTAGDPSE. The whole CDR3 sequence reads CASSLTAGDPSEQYF.

Details on this clone: The CDR3 end falls 3 residues outside the read, so it is completed with the germline J gene. The chain couples TRBV9 to TRBJ2-3; 9 nucleotides match TRBD1. The CDR3 is 18 residues long. Germline assignment: CDR1 SGDLS and CDR2 YYNGEE. V trimming: 0 bases; J trimming: 4 bases; junction bases outside the gene matches: 12. The CDR3 spells CASSVDVSGTGSSDTQYF. Incomplete CDR3 DNA: TGTGCCAGCAGCGTAGATGTGAGCGGGACAGGGTCATCAGATACG.

A remark on this clone: The read falls 3 residues short of the CDR3 end, and the missing part is taken from the germline J gene. This chain joins TRBV28 and TRBJ2-2; 7 bases match TRBD1. This CDR3 spans 12 amino acids. The V and J ends lost 9 bases and 7 bases, in that order; junction bases with no gene match: 5. Germline CDR1 and CDR2: MDHEN and SYDVKM. The CDR3 bases that were read are TGTGCCAGTGGACAGGCTTACGGGGAG. Amino acid sequence: CASGQAYGE. The full CDR3 protein reads CASGQAYGELFF.

A note on this clone: The read comes to an end 3 residues before the CDR3 does, leaving the germline J gene to fill in the end. The chain uses TRBV13 and TRBJ2-2; perhaps TRBD1 as D (6 bases). V dropped 0 bases and J dropped 5 bases, with 13 bases sitting between them. This CDR3 contains 16 residues. Germline assignment: CDR1 PRHDT and CDR2 FYEKMQ (reference sequence). The CDR3 here is CASSLGPRGTTGELFF. The covered CDR3 bases are TGTGCCAGCAGCTTAGGCCCTAGGGGGACGACCGGGGAG.

About this clone: The CDR3 goes on 3 residues after the read ends, and that part is filled in from the germline J gene. The chain combines TRBV19 with TRBJ1-5; the D is unclear. The V gene lost 6 bases and the J gene lost 2 bases, with 14 bases spanning the gap. Looked up from germline, CDR1 is LNHDA and CDR2 is SQIVND (reference sequence). The CDR3 runs 15 residues. The CDR3 DNA, read in part, is TGTGCCAGTAGCCCCCCACGGCGGGGCAATCAGCCC. It yields the protein CASSPPRRGNQP. Given in full, the CDR3 is CASSPPRRGNQPQHF. Full variable domain (missing parts from reference TRBV19 and TRBJ1-5): DGGITQSPKYLFRKEGQNVTLSCEQNLNHDAMYWYRQDPGQGLRLIYYSQIVNDFQKGDIAEGYSVSREKKESFPLTVTSAQKNPTAFYLCASSPPRRGNQPQHFGDGTRLSIL.

CDR3: CASSAEPQGIHYEQYF. The sequenced part of the CDR3 DNA is TGTGCCAGCAGTGCGGAACCACAGGGGATTCACTACGAG. This chain links TRBV2 with TRBJ2-7, with 7 nucleotides matching TRBD1. The read finishes 3 residues shy of the CDR3 end, and the germline J gene is used to complete it. This CDR3 has 16 amino acids. Germline V gene data show CDR1 as SNHLY and CDR2 as FYNNEI. The junction had 12 bases not matched to a gene; V was cut back by 4 bases and J by 3 bases.

Remarks on this clone: Read coverage stops 3 residues before the CDR3 terminus; the germline J gene supplies the remainder. The chain links TRBV5-1 to TRBJ2-7; TRBD1 matches 7 bases. The length of the CDR3 is 15 residues. The V and J ends lost 4 bases and 2 bases, in that order; junction bases with no gene match: 9. Germline V CDR1 and CDR2: SGHRS, YFSETQ. The CDR3 sequence is CASSGIGTVAYEQYF. The CDR3 bases that were read are TGCGCCAGCAGCGGTATCGGGACAGTCGCCTACGAG.

As for this clone: From the germline J gene comes the end of the CDR3, since the read stops 3 residues before it. The chain uses TRBV2 and TRBJ2-5; tentative D call: TRBD2 (7 bases). V lost 3 bases and J 4 bases, leaving 18 bases between the germline ends. The CDR3 covers 16 residues. The germline gives CDR1 SNHLY, CDR2 FYNNEI. The chain's CDR3 is CASSDLLGGGGETQYF. The CDR3 DNA, read in part, is TGTGCCAGCAGTGATCTGCTGGGAGGGGGGGGAGAGACC.